This T cell receptor (beta chain) is from a study of CD8 T cells in ankylosing spondylitis. Notes on the study in general: Matched ankylosing spondylitis synovial fluid reportedly showed significant enrichment of disease-linked clones. What appeared characteristic of ankylosing spondylitis blood was a TCR beta motif of fewer than ten highly homologous variants.

This clonotype was observed at least ten times. The antigen is not known. As the method for making TCR beta libraries, quantitative 5'-RACE with molecular barcodes was used. TCRdb ran MiXCR on the 5' RACE reads and lists one entry per CDR3 protein. The table records approximately 540,000 distinct CDR3 sequences, approximately 12% of them present only once. Germline values: CDR1 SGDLS, CDR2 YYNGEE. Trimming removed 4 bases at V and 4 bases at J, with 14 bases between. The CDR3 is 15 residues long. This receptor was identified in a male donor with ankylosing spondylitis. The chain recombines TRBV9 with TRBJ2-2, with D maybe TRBD1 (6 bases). Material for sequencing was blood, either unsorted or a sorted T cell fraction (not recorded which). This CDR3 is CASSPWTETTGELFF. CDR3 coding DNA: TGTGCCAGCAGCCCCTGGACAGAGACCACCGGGGAGCTGTTTTTT.